This TCR beta chain was recorded in a study of blood T cell repertoires in COVID-19. Study-level information: Collection of acute and convalescent COVID-19 samples took place in the United States, Italy and Spain. T cells, B-cell-depleted T cells, or PBMCs provided the cDNA or gDNA that served as material.

Germline trimming cut 7 bases from V and 5 bases from J; bases unmatched to any gene: 6. The germline V gene has CDR1 SNHLY and CDR2 FYNNEI. The CDR3 is 14 amino acids. In the study's own analysis: Estimation of nucleated cell counts was performed using reference gene primer amplification. The data were produced by immunoSEQ multiplex PCR, yet TCRdb's version contains in-frame clones alone and is incomplete. The V and J calls and the clone size are those of that table, but D and trimming were determined from the DNA. The top ten hold 7.5% to 9.5% of the sample, which has roughly 53,000 clones, 90% seen once.

The TCR comes from a woman aged 40 to 50 with active COVID-19. V gene TRBV2 combines with J gene TRBJ2-1, with TRBD1 matching over 9 bases. The sample consisted of peripheral blood. The CDR3 protein is CASTGDRDHNEQFF. The CDR3 DNA reads as TGTGCCAGCACGGGGGACAGGGACCACAATGAGCAGTTCTTC. The full variable domain, rest sourced from reference TRBV2 and TRBJ2-1, is EPEVTQTPSHQVTQMGQEVILRCVPISNHLYFYWYRQILGQKVEFLVSFYNNEISEKSEIFDDQFSVERPDGSNFTLKIRSTKLEDSAMYFCASTGDRDHNEQFFGPGTRLTVL.